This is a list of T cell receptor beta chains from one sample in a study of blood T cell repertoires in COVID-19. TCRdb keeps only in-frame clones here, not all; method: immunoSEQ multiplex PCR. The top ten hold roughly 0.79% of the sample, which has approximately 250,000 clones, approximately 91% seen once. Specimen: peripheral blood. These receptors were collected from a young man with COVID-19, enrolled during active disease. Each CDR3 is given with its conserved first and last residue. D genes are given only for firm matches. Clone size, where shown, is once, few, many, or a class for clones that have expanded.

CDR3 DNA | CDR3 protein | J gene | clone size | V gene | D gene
TGTGCCAGCAGCGAGCCCGGGACAGGGCTTATGAACACCGGGGAGCTGTTTTTT | CASSEPGTGLMNTGELFF | TRBJ2-2 | . | TRBV6-2/TRBV6-3 | TRBD1
TGTGCCAGCACTTATGGGGAGGACTATGGCTACACCTTC | CASTYGEDYGYTF | TRBJ1-2 | . | TRBV6-5 | .
TGTGCCAGCAGCCAAGGTAGCGGGCAGGGCACTGAAGCTTTCTTT | CASSQGSGQGTEAFF | TRBJ1-1 | . | TRBV3-1/TRBV3-2 | .
TGTGCCAGCAGACTGACAGGGGACAAGGGCTACACCTTC | CASRLTGDKGYTF | TRBJ1-2 | . | TRBV5-6 | TRBD1
TGTGCCAGCTCACCCACGAACAGAAATAATGAAAAACTGTTTTTT | CASSPTNRNNEKLFF | TRBJ1-4 | . | TRBV18 | .
TGTGCCAGTAGTATGGGAGGCGTAGTTAACTATGGCTACACCTTC | CASSMGGVVNYGYTF | TRBJ1-2 | once | TRBV19 | .
TGTGCCAGCAGCCCCAACCAAGAGACCCAGTACTTC | CASSPNQETQYF | TRBJ2-5 | . | TRBV7-6 | .
TGTGCCATCAGGACAGGGGGCGGGAACACTGAAGCTTTCTTT | CAIRTGGGNTEAFF | TRBJ1-1 | . | TRBV10-3 | TRBD1
TGTGCCAGCAGTTACCGAGGGGGGGCCCTTCAGCCCCAGCATTTT | CASSYRGGALQPQHF | TRBJ1-5 | once | TRBV6-5 | .
TGTGCCAGCAGCTTGGAGGGAGGGCGGTACGAGCAGTACTTC | CASSLEGGRYEQYF | TRBJ2-7 | once | TRBV5-6 | TRBD2
TGTGCCAGCAGTTACTTTGGCGGGGGTAGCACAGATACGCAGTATTTT | CASSYFGGGSTDTQYF | TRBJ2-3 | . | TRBV6-5 | TRBD2
TGTGCCAGCAGCACCTACAGGGCCCCGGAAGCTTTCTTT | CASSTYRAPEAFF | TRBJ1-1 | . | TRBV7-3 | .
TGTGCCAGCAGCTTAGGGACAGTTTATAATTCACCCCTCCACTTT | CASSLGTVYNSPLHF | TRBJ1-6 | . | TRBV7-9 | .
TGTGCCATCAGTACAGGGTCTGGAAACACCATATATTTT | CAISTGSGNTIYF | TRBJ1-3 | . | TRBV10-3 | .
TGTGCCACCAATACCGGGGGAAACACTGAAGCTTTCTTT | CATNTGGNTEAFF | TRBJ1-1 | once | TRBV24-1 | .
TGTGCCAGTAGTATAGGAGGGTTGTACAATCAGCCCCAGCATTTT | CASSIGGLYNQPQHF | TRBJ1-5 | . | TRBV19 | .
TGCGCCAGCAGCTTGGTGGCGGACACTGAAGCTTTCTTT | CASSLVADTEAFF | TRBJ1-1 | . | TRBV5-1 | .
TGTGCCAGTAGTTCCCGGACAGCGTTCCTCTATAATTCACCCCTCCACTTT | CASSSRTAFLYNSPLHF | TRBJ1-6 | few | TRBV19 | .
TGTGCCATCGGCCCGGGGGATACTGGAAACACCATATATTTT | CAIGPGDTGNTIYF | TRBJ1-3 | . | TRBV10-3 | .
TGTGCCAGCAGCCCAAGCGCCTCCTATAATTCACCCCTCCACTTT | CASSPSASYNSPLHF | TRBJ1-6 | once | TRBV7-2 | .
TGTGCCAGCAGCCCGCGGGGGGGCTGGGGAGAGACCCAGTACTTC | CASSPRGGWGETQYF | TRBJ2-5 | once | TRBV9 | TRBD2
TGTGCCAGCAGCCGGGACAGGGGCCACGAGCAGTACTTC | CASSRDRGHEQYF | TRBJ2-7 | . | TRBV6-5 | TRBD1
TGCGCCAGCAGCTTGGCCGACGGACTTAACTATGGCTACACCTTC | CASSLADGLNYGYTF | TRBJ1-2 | . | TRBV5-1 | .
TGTGCCACCAGCAGAGTACCGGGGGGAAGGCTTGATTCACCCCTCCACTTT | CATSRVPGGRLDSPLHF | TRBJ1-6 | . | TRBV15 | .
TGTGCCACCAGTGATGGGGGGACAGGGGCCTACAATGAGCAGTTCTTC | CATSDGGTGAYNEQFF | TRBJ2-1 | . | TRBV24-1 | TRBD1
TGCGCCAGCAGTCAACGATTAGCCCGTCTCCCTAATTCACCCCTCCACTTT | CASSQRLARLPNSPLHF | TRBJ1-6 | . | TRBV23-1 | .
TGTGCCAGCAGCTTGGCGTATCGGACTAATCCCTACGAGCAGTACTTC | CASSLAYRTNPYEQYF | TRBJ2-7 | . | TRBV5-4 | .
TGTGCCAGCAGTTCCCCCGAGGGTCCGGAGACCCAGTACTTC | CASSSPEGPETQYF | TRBJ2-5 | . | TRBV28 | .
TGTGCCAGCAGCTATGTAGCTACTAACTATGGCTACACCTTC | CASSYVATNYGYTF | TRBJ1-2 | . | TRBV6-5 | .
TGTGCCAGCAGCAAGCAGACCGGGGGTCTTAAAACCCACGGGGAGCTGTTTTTT | CASSKQTGGLKTHGELFF | TRBJ2-2 | . | TRBV7-2 | .
TGTGCCAGCAGCACAAGCCACAGCTCTGGAAACACCATATATTTT | CASSTSHSSGNTIYF | TRBJ1-3 | . | TRBV7-2 | .
TGTGCCAGCAGCTTACAGGAGGGGACTGAAGCTTTCTTT | CASSLQEGTEAFF | TRBJ1-1 | . | TRBV7-3 | .
TGTGCCAGCAGCTTAGAACGGACTAGCGTTACCTACGAGCAGTACTTC | CASSLERTSVTYEQYF | TRBJ2-7 | . | TRBV11-1 | TRBD2
TGTGCCAGCAGCTCGGGACTAGCGGGGTCGGAGTTCACAGATACGCAGTATTTT | CASSSGLAGSEFTDTQYF | TRBJ2-3 | . | TRBV7-9 | TRBD2
TGTGCCAGCAGTGAACGGACAGGGCCGAACACTGAAGCTTTCTTT | CASSERTGPNTEAFF | TRBJ1-1 | . | TRBV6-4 | TRBD1
TGTGCCAGCAGCGCTACCACAGATACGCAGTATTTT | CASSATTDTQYF | TRBJ2-3 | once | TRBV5-5 | .
TGTGCCAGCAGCTTCGGGACAGGGGGTTATGAGCAGTTCTTC | CASSFGTGGYEQFF | TRBJ2-1 | . | TRBV5-4 | TRBD1
TGCGCCAGCAGCTTGGCAACGCGGGGGAGCACAGATACGCAGTATTTT | CASSLATRGSTDTQYF | TRBJ2-3 | once | TRBV5-1 | TRBD2
TGCGCCAGCAGCCCAGGGACAGGGGGCTCCGGGGAGCTGTTTTTT | CASSPGTGGSGELFF | TRBJ2-2 | . | TRBV4-1 | TRBD1
TGTGCCAGCAGTTACTCGGGGGCCCTCCAAGAGACCCAGTACTTC | CASSYSGALQETQYF | TRBJ2-5 | . | TRBV6-5 | .
TGTGCCACCAGTGATCCCGGACAGAGCCCTGAAGCTTTCTTT | CATSDPGQSPEAFF | TRBJ1-1 | . | TRBV24-1 | .
TGCAGCGTTGATTTTCAGGGGTCTGGAAACACCATATATTTT | CSVDFQGSGNTIYF | TRBJ1-3 | . | TRBV29-1 | .